The rows below give T cell receptor beta chains drawn from one sample of a study of cytomegalovirus exposure and HLA in healthy donors. Here immunoSEQ multiplex PCR was the method, and the copy in TCRdb shows in-frame clones only, minus some. Of around 150,000 clones listed, roughly four fifths were seen once; the top ten hold about 4.6%. Sequenced input: PBMCs. These receptors came from a middle-aged man in good health and CMV-seronegative. The CDR3 runs from the conserved cysteine through the conserved F or W. The D gene is left open where the match is weak. A row's size may be missing; if present it is once, few, many or a size class.

size	V	J	D	DNA	CDR3
NA	TRBV5-1	TRBJ2-1	NA	TGCGCCAGCAGCTTGGTCCTGAATGAGCAGTTCTTC	CASSLVLNEQFF
NA	TRBV5-1	TRBJ1-1	TRBD1	TGCGCCAGCAGCATTGGGACAGGGGCTATGAACACTGAAGCTTTCTTT	CASSIGTGAMNTEAFF
once	TRBV11-2	TRBJ2-1	TRBD2	TGTGCCAGCGCAAGAGGGACTAGCGGCTACAATGAGCAGTTCTTC	CASARGTSGYNEQFF
NA	TRBV6-8	TRBJ2-1	NA	TGTGCCAGCAGCCACAGGGACAATGAGCAGTTCTTC	CASSHRDNEQFF
NA	TRBV10-3	TRBJ1-4	TRBD1	TGTGCCATCAGTGAGGGCACAGGGGATGGAAAACTGTTTTTT	CAISEGTGDGKLFF
NA	TRBV18	TRBJ2-7	NA	TGTGCCAGCTCACCAGGTGGGGGCGACGGGTACGAGCAGTACTTC	CASSPGGGDGYEQYF
once	TRBV6-5	TRBJ1-1	NA	TGTGCCACCGGGACAACTGAAGCTTTCTTT	CATGTTEAFF
NA	TRBV30	TRBJ1-4	NA	TGTGCCTGGAGTGTCGGGGGGAGCGGAAAACTGTTTTTT	CAWSVGGSGKLFF
NA	TRBV18	TRBJ2-5	TRBD1	TGTGCCAGCTCACGGGACAGGACGGGAGAGACCCAGTACTTC	CASSRDRTGETQYF
NA	TRBV2	TRBJ2-1	NA	TGTGCCAGCAGGGCCGACTCGGAACACAATGAGCAGTTCTTC	CASRADSEHNEQFF
few	TRBV6-5	TRBJ2-7	TRBD1	TGTGCCAGCAGATTCGGACAGGGGTTCTACGAGCAGTACTTC	CASRFGQGFYEQYF
NA	TRBV28	TRBJ1-4	TRBD1	TGTGCCAGCTTCGGGACAGGGCAAGAAAAACTGTTTTTT	CASFGTGQEKLFF
NA	TRBV6-1	TRBJ1-1	NA	TGTGCCAGCAGTGTTGGGGGCTGGGCGGGTCTGGAAGCTTTCTTT	CASSVGGWAGLEAFF
NA	TRBV6-1	TRBJ2-1	TRBD2	TGTGCCAGCGTTGGGAGGGAAGGGAATGAGCAGTTCTTC	CASVGREGNEQFF
NA	TRBV7-3	TRBJ2-3	TRBD1	TGTGCCAGCAGCTCCCAATCACCGGGACAGCATAGCACAGATACGCAGTATTTT	CASSSQSPGQHSTDTQYF
NA	TRBV20-1	TRBJ1-1	NA	TGCAGTGCTATGCCGGGGGGGAATGCTTTCTTT	CSAMPGGNAFF
few	TRBV7-2	TRBJ2-2	NA	TGTGCCAGCAGCTTACAACATATCACCGGGGAGCTGTTTTTT	CASSLQHITGELFF
NA	TRBV5-1	TRBJ1-2	TRBD1	TGCGCCAGCAGGAGCGCAGGGGGAAATCTAGATGGCTACACCTTC	CASRSAGGNLDGYTF
few	TRBV13	TRBJ2-4	NA	TGTGCCAGCAGCTTAGGCCGGGGTTTTCTAGCCAAAAACATTCAGTACTTC	CASSLGRGFLAKNIQYF
NA	TRBV5-4	TRBJ2-7	TRBD1	TGTGCCAGCAGCTTGATGGGGACAGGGGCCTACGAGCAGTACTTC	CASSLMGTGAYEQYF